This T cell receptor (beta chain) was captured in a study of blood T cell repertoires in COVID-19 (dated by TCRdb to about 2020). As for the study more broadly: Collaborator samples came from the United States, Italy and Spain and covered acute and convalescent phases of COVID-19. Where available, HLA class I and class II types were obtained from metadata supplied by the sample provider rather than from assay-based typing. Subjects who had been exposed to COVID-19, were actively infected with it, or had recovered from it provided the deeply sampled blood TCRbeta repertoires that made up the dataset. Samples were obtained from the ongoing ImmuneRACE study (first 160 participants) and from about 1,300 subjects provided by 6 global collaborators. The repertoires were released in a freely available public database intended as a resource for research on the immune response to SARS-CoV-2. Sample metadata almost always included a de-identified subject ID, COVID-19 status, age in years and sex. The prospective study material was composed of cDNA or gDNA derived from T cells, B-cell-depleted T cells, or PBMCs.

What the work shows at the level of the full study, not this receptor alone: Clinical and demographic metadata were provided uncurated, with the amount varying by source and participant.

There are 14 amino acids in the CDR3, from cysteine to phenylalanine inclusive. Only the CDR3 DNA stays, 42 bases, in frame from base 1. CDR1 and CDR2 are drawn from the germline V gene: KGHSH, LQKENI. The V end loses 3 bases and the J end loses 3 bases, and a stretch of 11 bases separates them. The immunoSEQ Assay, a bias-controlled multiplex PCR, was used to amplify TCRbeta CDR3 regions from genomic DNA. Concerning the study's data processing: Nucleated cell counts per sample were estimated from amplification of reference gene primers within the assay. Sequence reads were collapsed and filtered to measure the absolute abundance of every unique TCRbeta CDR3 rearrangement. For each sample, productive Simpson clonality was calculated as the square root of Simpson's diversity index over productive rearrangements. Imported from immuneACCESS, the table was reduced by TCRdb to in-frame sequences with V and J called. These copies leave out some clones; in studies compared against another copy, an unresolved V gene accounts for under half, and the cause of the remainder is not known. V and J calls and clone size are given by that table; D and trimming were obtained from the DNA. For this sample the table gives 200,000 to 250,000 clones, of which roughly 88% were detected only once. The biggest ten clones account for more than 3.5% of the sample.

In the prospective study, participants were roughly 18 to 100 years old, resided in under 30 geographic areas of the United States, and were enrolled through a virtual design. In the prospective study, participants were assigned to cohorts based on the clinical history participants reported in a screening survey and a study questionnaire. Mobile phlebotomists in the prospective study collected whole blood, serum and a nasopharyngeal or oropharyngeal swab from every participant. Participants in the prospective study had the option to provide additional blood draws and questionnaires over an approximately 2-month period. Before DNA extraction, prospective study blood samples were shipped either frozen or at room temperature. Of note for this clone: Its antigen target is currently unknown. No much larger clonotype is one base removed from it; base qualities were not supplied.

Material: PBMCs or T cells enriched from blood (not recorded which). The rearranged chain carries TRBV18 and TRBJ1-2, and the D gene may be TRBD1, 6 bases matching. The sequence was collected from a woman in her thirties or forties with acute COVID-19. CDR3 loop: CASSPTGSDYGYTF. The sequenced DNA: TGTGCCAGCTCACCTACAGGGTCTGACTATGGCTACACCTTC.